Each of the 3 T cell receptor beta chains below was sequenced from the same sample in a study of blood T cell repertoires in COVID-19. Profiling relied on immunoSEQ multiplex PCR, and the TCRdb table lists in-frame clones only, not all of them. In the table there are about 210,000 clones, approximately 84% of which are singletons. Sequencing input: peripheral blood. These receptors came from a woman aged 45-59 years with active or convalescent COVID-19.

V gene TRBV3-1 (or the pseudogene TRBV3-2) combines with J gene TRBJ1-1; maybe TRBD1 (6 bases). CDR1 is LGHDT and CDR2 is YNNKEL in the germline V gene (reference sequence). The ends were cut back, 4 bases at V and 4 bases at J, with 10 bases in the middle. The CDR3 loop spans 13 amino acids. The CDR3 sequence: CASSPRTATEAFF. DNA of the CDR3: TGTGCCAGCAGCCCTAGGACAGCCACTGAAGCTTTCTTT.

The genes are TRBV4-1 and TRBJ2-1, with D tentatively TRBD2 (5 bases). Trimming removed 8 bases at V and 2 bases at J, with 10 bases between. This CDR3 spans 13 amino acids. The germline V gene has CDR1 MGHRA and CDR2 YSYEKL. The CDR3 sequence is CASWSGTYNEQFF. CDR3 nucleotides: TGCGCCAGCTGGAGCGGAACCTACAATGAGCAGTTCTTC.

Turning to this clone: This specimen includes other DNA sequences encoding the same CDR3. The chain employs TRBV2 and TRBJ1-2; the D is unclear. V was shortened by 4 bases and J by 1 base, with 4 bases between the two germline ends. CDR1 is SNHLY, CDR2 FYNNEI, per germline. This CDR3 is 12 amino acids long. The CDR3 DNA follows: TGTGCCAGCAGTGCCAGTAACTATGGCTACACCTTC. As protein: CASSASNYGYTF.